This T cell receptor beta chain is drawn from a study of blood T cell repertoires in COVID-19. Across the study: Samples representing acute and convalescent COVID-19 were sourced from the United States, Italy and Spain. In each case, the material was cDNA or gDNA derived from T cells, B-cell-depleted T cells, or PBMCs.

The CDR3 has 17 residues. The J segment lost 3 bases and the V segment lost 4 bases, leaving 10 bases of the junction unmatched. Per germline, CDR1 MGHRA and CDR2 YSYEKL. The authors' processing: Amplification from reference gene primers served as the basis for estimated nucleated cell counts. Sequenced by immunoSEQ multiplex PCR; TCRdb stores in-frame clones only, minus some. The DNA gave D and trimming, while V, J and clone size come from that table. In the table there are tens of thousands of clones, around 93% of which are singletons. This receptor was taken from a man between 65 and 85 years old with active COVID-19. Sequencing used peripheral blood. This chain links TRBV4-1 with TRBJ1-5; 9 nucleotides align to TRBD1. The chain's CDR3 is CASSPPRTGVNNQPQHF. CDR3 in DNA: TGCGCCAGCAGCCCTCCAAGGACAGGGGTGAACAATCAGCCCCAGCATTTT.